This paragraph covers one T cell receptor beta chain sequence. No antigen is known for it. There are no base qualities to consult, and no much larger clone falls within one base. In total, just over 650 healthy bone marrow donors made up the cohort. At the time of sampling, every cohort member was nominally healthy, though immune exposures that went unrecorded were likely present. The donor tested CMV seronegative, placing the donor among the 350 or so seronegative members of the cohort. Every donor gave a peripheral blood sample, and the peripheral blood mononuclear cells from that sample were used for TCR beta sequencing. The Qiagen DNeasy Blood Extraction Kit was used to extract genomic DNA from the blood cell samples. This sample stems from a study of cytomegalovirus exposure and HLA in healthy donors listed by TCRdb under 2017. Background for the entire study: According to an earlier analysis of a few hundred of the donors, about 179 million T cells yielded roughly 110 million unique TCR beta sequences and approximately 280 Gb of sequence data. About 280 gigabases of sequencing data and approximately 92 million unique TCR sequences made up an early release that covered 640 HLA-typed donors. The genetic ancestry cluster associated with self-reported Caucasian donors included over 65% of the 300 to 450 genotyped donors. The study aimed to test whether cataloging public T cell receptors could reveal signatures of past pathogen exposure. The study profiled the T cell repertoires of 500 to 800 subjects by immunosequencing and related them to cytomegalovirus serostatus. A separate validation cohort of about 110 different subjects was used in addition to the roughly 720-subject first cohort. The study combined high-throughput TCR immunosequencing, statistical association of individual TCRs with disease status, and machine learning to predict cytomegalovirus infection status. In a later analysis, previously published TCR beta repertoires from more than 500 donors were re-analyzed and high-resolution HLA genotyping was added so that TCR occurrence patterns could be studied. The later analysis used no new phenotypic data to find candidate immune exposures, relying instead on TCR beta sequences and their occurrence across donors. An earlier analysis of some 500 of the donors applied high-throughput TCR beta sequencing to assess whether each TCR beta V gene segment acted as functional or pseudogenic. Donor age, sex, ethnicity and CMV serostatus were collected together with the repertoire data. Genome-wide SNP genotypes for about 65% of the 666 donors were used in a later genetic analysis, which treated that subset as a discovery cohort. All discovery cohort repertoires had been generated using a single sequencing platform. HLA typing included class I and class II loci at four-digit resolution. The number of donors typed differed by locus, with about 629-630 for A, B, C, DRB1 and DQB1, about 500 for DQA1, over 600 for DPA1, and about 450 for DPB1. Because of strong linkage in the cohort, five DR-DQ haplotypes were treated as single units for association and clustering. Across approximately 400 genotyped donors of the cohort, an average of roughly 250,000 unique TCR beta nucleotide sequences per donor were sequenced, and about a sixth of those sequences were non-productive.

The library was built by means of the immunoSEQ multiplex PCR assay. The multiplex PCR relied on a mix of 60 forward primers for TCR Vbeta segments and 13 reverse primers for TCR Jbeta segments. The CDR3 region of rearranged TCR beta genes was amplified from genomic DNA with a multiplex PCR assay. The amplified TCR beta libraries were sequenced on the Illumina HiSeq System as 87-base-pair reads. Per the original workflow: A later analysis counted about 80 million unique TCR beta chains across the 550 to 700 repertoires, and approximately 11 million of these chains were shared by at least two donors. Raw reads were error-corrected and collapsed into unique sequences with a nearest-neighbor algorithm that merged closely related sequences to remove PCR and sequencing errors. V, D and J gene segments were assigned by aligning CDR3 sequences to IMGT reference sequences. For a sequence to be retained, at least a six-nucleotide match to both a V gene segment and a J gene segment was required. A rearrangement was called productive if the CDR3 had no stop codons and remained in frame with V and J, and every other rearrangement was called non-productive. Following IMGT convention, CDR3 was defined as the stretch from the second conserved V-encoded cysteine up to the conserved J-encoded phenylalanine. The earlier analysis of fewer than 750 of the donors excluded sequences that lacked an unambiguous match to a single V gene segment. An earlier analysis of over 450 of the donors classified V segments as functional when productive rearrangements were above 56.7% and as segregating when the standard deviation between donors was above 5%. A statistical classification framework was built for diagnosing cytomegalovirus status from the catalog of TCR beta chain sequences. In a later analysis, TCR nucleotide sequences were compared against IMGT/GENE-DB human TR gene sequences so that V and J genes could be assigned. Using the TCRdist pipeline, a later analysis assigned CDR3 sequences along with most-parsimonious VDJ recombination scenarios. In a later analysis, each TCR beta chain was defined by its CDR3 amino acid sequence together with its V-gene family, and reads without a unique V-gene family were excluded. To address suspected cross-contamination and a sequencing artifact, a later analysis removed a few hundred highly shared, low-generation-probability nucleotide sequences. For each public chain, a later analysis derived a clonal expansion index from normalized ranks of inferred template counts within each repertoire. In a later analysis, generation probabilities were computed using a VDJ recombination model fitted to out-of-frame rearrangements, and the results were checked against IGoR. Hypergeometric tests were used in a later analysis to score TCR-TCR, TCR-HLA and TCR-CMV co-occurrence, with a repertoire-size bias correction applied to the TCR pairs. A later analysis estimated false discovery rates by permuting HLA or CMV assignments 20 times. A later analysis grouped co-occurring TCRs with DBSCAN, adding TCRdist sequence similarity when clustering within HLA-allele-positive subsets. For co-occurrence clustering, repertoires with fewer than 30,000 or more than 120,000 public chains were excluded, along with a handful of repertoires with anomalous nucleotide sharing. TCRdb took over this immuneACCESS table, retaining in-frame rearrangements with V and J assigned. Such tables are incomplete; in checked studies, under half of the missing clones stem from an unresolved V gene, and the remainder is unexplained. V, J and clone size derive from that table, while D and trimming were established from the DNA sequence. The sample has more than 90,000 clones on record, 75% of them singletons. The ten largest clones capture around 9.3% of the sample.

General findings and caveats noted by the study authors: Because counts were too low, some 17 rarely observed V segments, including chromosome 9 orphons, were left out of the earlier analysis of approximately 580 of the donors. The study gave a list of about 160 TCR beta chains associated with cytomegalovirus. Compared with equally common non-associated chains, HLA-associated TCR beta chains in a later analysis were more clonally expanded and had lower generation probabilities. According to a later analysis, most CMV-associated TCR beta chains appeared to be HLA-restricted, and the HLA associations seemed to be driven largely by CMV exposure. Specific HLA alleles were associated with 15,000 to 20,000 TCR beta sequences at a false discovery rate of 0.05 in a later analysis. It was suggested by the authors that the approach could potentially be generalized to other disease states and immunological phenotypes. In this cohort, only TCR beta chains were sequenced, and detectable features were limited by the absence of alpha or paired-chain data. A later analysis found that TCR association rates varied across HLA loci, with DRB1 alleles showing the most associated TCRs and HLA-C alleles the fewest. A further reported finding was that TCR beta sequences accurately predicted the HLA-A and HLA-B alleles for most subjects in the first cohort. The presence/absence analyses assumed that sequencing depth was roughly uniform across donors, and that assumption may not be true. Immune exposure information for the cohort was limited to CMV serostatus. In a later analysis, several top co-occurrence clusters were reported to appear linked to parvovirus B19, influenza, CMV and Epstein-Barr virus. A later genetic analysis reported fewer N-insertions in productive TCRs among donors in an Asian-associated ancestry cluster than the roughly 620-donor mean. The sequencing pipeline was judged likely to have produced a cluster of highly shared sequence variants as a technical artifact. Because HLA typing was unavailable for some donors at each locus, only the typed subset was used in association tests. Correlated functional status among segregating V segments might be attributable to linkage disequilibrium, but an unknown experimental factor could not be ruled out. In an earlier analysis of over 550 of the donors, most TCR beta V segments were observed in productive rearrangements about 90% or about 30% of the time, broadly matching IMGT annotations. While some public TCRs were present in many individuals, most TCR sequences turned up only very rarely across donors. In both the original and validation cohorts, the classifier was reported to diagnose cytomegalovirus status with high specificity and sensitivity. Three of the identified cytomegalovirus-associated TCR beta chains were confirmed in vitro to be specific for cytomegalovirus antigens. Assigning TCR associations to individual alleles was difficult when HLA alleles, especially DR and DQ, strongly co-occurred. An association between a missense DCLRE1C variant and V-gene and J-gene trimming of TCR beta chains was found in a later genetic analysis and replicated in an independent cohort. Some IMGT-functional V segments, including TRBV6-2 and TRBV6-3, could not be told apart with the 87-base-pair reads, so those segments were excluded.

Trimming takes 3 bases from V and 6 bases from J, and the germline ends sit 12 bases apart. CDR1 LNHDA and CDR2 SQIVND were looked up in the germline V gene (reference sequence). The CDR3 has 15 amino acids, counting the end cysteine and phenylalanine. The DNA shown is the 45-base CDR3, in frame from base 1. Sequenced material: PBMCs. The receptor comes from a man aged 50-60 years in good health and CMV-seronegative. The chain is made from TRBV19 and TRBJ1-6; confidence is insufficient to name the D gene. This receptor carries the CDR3 CASSMEGGSNSPLHF. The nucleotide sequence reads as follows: TGTGCCAGTAGTATGGAAGGAGGCAGTAATTCACCCCTCCACTTT.